These T cell receptor beta chains were read from a single sample in a study of OX40 agonist ivuxolimab in advanced cancers. This table comes from immunoSEQ multiplex PCR, and its TCRdb copy is limited to in-frame clones, with some not included. Among 85,000 to 100,000 clones listed, roughly 90% were seen once. Material: CD4+ or CD8+ T cells sorted from blood, obtained in a trial of the OX40 agonist ivuxolimab. Receptors were obtained from an adult with an advanced solid tumor such as melanoma, head and neck, liver or kidney cancer. CDR3s include the opening cysteine and the closing phenylalanine or tryptophan. Fields, in order: clone size, V gene, D gene, J gene, CDR3 protein, CDR3 DNA. The D gene is left open where the match is weak. Clone size is stated in some rows and not others, as once, few, many or a class when expanded.

-	TRBV7-2	-	TRBJ2-5	CASSADSRETQYF	TGTGCCAGCAGCGCAGACAGTAGGGAGACCCAGTACTTC
-	TRBV7-9	-	TRBJ1-1	CASSLGGGESRTEAFF	TGTGCCAGCAGCTTAGGGGGCGGGGAATCCCGAACTGAAGCTTTCTTT
-	TRBV28	-	TRBJ1-3	CASMLGAGNTIYF	TGTGCCAGCATGCTGGGCGCGGGAAACACCATATATTTT
-	TRBV7-2	-	TRBJ1-2	CASSPQGHPNYGYTF	TGTGCCAGCAGCCCCCAGGGACATCCTAACTATGGCTACACCTTC
once	TRBV11-1	TRBD1	TRBJ1-6	CASSTQDRGYNSPLHF	TGTGCCAGCAGCACCCAGGACAGGGGGTATAATTCACCCCTCCACTTT
-	TRBV9	TRBD1	TRBJ2-2	CASRGTGNTGELFF	TGTGCCAGCAGAGGGACAGGGAACACCGGGGAGCTGTTTTTT
once	TRBV7-2	TRBD1	TRBJ2-7	CASSYPGQVNEQYF	TGTGCCAGCAGCTACCCGGGACAGGTCAACGAGCAGTACTTC
-	TRBV5-1	-	TRBJ2-3	CASSLIELLTDTQYF	TGCGCCAGCAGCTTGATTGAACTTCTCACAGATACGCAGTATTTT
-	TRBV11-2	-	TRBJ2-3	CASSLMGGGATDTQYF	TGTGCCAGCAGTCTCATGGGAGGGGGGGCCACAGATACGCAGTATTTT
-	TRBV30	-	TRBJ1-3	CAWTHDRHSGNTIYF	TGTGCCTGGACCCACGACAGGCACTCTGGAAACACCATATATTTT
-	TRBV28	-	TRBJ1-2	CASTRPGTAGTYGYTF	TGTGCCAGCACCCGTCCCGGGACGGCCGGGACCTATGGCTACACCTTC
-	TRBV7-9	TRBD2	TRBJ2-3	CASSRSGGTDTQYF	TGTGCCAGCAGCCGCAGCGGGGGGACAGATACGCAGTATTTT
once	TRBV27	-	TRBJ2-6	CASSLQGSSGANVLTF	TGTGCCAGCAGTTTACAGGGGTCTTCTGGGGCCAACGTCCTGACTTTC
-	TRBV13	TRBD2	TRBJ2-1	CASSLILAGTRHEQFF	TGTGCCAGCAGCTTAATCCTAGCGGGGACGCGGCATGAGCAGTTCTTC
once	TRBV6-1	-	TRBJ2-1	CASSKGGGTYNEQFF	TGTGCCAGCAGTAAAGGAGGGGGCACCTACAATGAGCAGTTCTTC
-	TRBV28	TRBD1	TRBJ2-7	CASRGLGGQGSYEQYF	TGTGCCAGCAGGGGGCTCGGGGGACAGGGATCCTACGAGCAGTACTTC
-	TRBV4-1	-	TRBJ2-3	CASSQEGSRFSSDTQYF	TGCGCCAGCAGCCAAGAGGGTTCCCGTTTTAGTTCGGATACGCAGTATTTT
-	TRBV9	-	TRBJ1-2	CASSSTELGYGYTF	TGTGCCAGCAGCTCAACCGAATTGGGCTATGGCTACACCTTC
-	TRBV30	-	TRBJ1-1	CAWGGGNTEAFF	TGTGCCTGGGGGGGCGGGAACACTGAAGCTTTCTTT
-	TRBV28	-	TRBJ2-1	CASSFGSSGRTYNEQFF	TGTGCCAGCAGTTTTGGGTCTAGTGGGAGAACCTACAATGAGCAGTTCTTC
few	TRBV7-2	TRBD1	TRBJ1-6	CASSLAGGLGSPLHF	TGTGCCAGCAGCCTGGCAGGGGGATTGGGTTCACCCCTCCACTTT
-	TRBV4-3	-	TRBJ2-7	CASSQEGGGGEQYF	TGCGCCAGCAGCCAAGAAGGGGGGGGAGGCGAGCAGTACTTC
few	TRBV7-3	-	TRBJ1-2	CASSSDSNYGYTF	TGTGCCAGCAGCAGCGACAGCAACTATGGCTACACCTTC
-	TRBV5-1	TRBD1	TRBJ2-1	CASSSGTEGRMSYNEQFF	TGCGCCAGCAGTTCCGGGACAGAGGGCAGAATGTCCTACAATGAGCAGTTCTTC
-	TRBV30	-	TRBJ1-2	CAWSVRQLYGYTF	TGTGCCTGGAGTGTACGACAGCTCTATGGCTACACCTTC
-	TRBV6-6	-	TRBJ1-3	CASSYGSSGNTIYF	TGTGCCAGCAGTTATGGCTCTTCGGGAAACACCATATATTTT
-	TRBV19	-	TRBJ1-3	CASSILSSGNTIYF	TGTGCCAGTAGTATCCTGAGCTCTGGAAACACCATATATTTT
-	TRBV6-6	-	TRBJ1-1	CASRPGQGFGTEAFF	TGTGCCAGCAGACCCGGGCAGGGGTTCGGCACTGAAGCTTTCTTT
-	TRBV18	-	TRBJ1-6	CASPADRRNNSPLHF	TGTGCCAGTCCCGCCGACAGGAGAAATAATTCACCCCTCCACTTT
few	TRBV5-5	TRBD2	TRBJ2-3	CASSLKLAGITDTQYF	TGTGCCAGCAGCCTCAAACTAGCGGGGATCACAGATACGCAGTATTTT
-	TRBV6-1	-	TRBJ2-4	CASSEGPSAKNIQYF	TGTGCCAGCAGTGAAGGGCCGTCAGCCAAAAACATTCAGTACTTC
few	TRBV7-9	-	TRBJ2-3	CASSLAIAGTDTQYF	TGTGCCAGCAGCTTAGCGATAGCTGGCACAGATACGCAGTATTTT
-	TRBV28	TRBD1	TRBJ1-1	CASSPGGRNTEAFF	TGTGCCAGCAGCCCAGGGGGCCGGAACACTGAAGCTTTCTTT
-	TRBV4-2	-	TRBJ2-7	CASSQDRVEQYF	TGTGCCAGCAGCCAAGACAGGGTGGAGCAGTACTTC
-	TRBV5-1	TRBD1	TRBJ1-2	CASSLKETGNYGYTF	TGCGCCAGCAGCTTGAAAGAGACAGGGAACTATGGCTACACCTTC
-	TRBV15	-	TRBJ1-6	CATSRDTGSRLRSPLHF	TGTGCCACCAGCAGAGATACAGGCTCGCGGCTCCGTTCACCCCTCCACTTT
-	TRBV28	TRBD2	TRBJ2-7	CASRRTSGGPPYEQYF	TGTGCCAGCAGGCGGACTAGCGGGGGGCCCCCCTACGAGCAGTACTTC
few	TRBV30	-	TRBJ1-1	CAWSLGNTEAFF	TGTGCCTGGAGCCTGGGGAACACTGAAGCTTTCTTT
-	TRBV7-9	-	TRBJ2-7	CASSLVPEGAYEQYF	TGTGCCAGCAGCTTAGTGCCGGAGGGTGCCTACGAGCAGTACTTC
-	TRBV19	-	TRBJ1-4	CASHRDYNEKLFF	TGTGCCAGCCACAGGGACTATAATGAAAAACTGTTTTTT
once	TRBV6-5	-	TRBJ1-5	CASKKGTVNQPQHF	TGTGCCAGCAAAAAAGGGACGGTAAATCAGCCCCAGCATTTT
-	TRBV5-4	TRBD2	TRBJ2-5	CASSLAGTSGGAQETQYF	TGTGCCAGCAGCCTTGCCGGGACTAGCGGGGGGGCCCAGGAGACCCAGTACTTC
-	TRBV6-5	-	TRBJ1-3	CASSYSGPRPGNTIYF	TGTGCCAGCAGTTATTCAGGGCCTCGGCCTGGAAACACCATATATTTT
-	TRBV28	-	TRBJ1-3	CASSLYPTRASGNTIYF	TGTGCCAGCAGTTTATACCCAACCAGGGCATCTGGAAACACCATATATTTT
-	TRBV15	TRBD1	TRBJ1-3	CATSRDRGFTGNTIYF	TGTGCCACCAGCAGAGACAGGGGGTTTACTGGAAACACCATATATTTT
-	TRBV7-2	TRBD1	TRBJ2-7	CASSLGQGGYEQYF	TGTGCCAGCAGCTTAGGACAGGGTGGCTACGAGCAGTACTTC
-	TRBV4-2	-	TRBJ1-2	CASSQESYKASGYTF	TGTGCCAGCAGCCAAGAATCCTATAAGGCGAGCGGCTACACCTTC
-	TRBV7-9	TRBD1	TRBJ1-4	CASSLYRGGVSSEKLFF	TGTGCCAGCAGCTTATACAGGGGTGGAGTGTCTTCTGAAAAACTGTTTTTT
-	TRBV6-1	-	TRBJ2-5	CASREQVGETQYF	TGTGCCAGCAGGGAACAGGTGGGAGAGACCCAGTACTTC
-	TRBV7-8	-	TRBJ1-1	CASSLTALNTEAFF	TGTGCCAGCAGCTTGACAGCACTGAACACTGAAGCTTTCTTT
-	TRBV25-1	TRBD2	TRBJ2-7	CASSEYRGVYEQYF	TGTGCCAGCAGTGAATACCGGGGGGTCTACGAGCAGTACTTC
-	TRBV23-1	-	TRBJ2-7	CASSQWGGEQYF	TGCGCCAGCAGTCAATGGGGTGGCGAGCAGTACTTC
-	TRBV12-5	TRBD1	TRBJ2-4	CASGLGDRDAKNIQYF	TGTGCTAGTGGTTTGGGGGACAGGGACGCCAAAAACATTCAGTACTTC